These 24 T cell receptor beta chains were sequenced from one sample in a study of blood T cells in healthy people across ages. A sample-barcoded 5' primer and a J-beta primer mix were used in a second PCR of about 7 to 12 cycles. In TCRdb, the 5' RACE reads were re-called with MiXCR into one record per CDR3 protein. The repertoire consists of some 900,000 distinct CDR3 sequences, with roughly 50% occurring once and the leading ten covering 13%. Material: blood. Receptors originate from a man aged 25-45 years in good health.

This clonotype was seen ten or more times. The V gene is TRBV3-1, the J gene TRBJ2-7; D unresolved. Germline V lookup: CDR1 LGHDT, CDR2 YNNKEL (reference sequence). The CDR3 has 14 amino acids. Trimming cost V 2 bases and J 3 bases, with 11 bases left between them. CDR3 residues: CASSQNQINYEQYF. The CDR3 DNA follows: TGTGCCAGCAGCCAAAATCAAATAAACTACGAGCAGTACTTC.

The chain couples TRBV16 to TRBJ2-1, with 11 bases fitting TRBD2. Germline CDR1 reads KGHSY; CDR2 reads FQNENV. With 2 bases clipped from V and 0 bases from J, the junction kept 3 bases outside the gene matches. This CDR3 has 17 residues. CDR3 in amino acids: CASSQSGLAGSYNEQFF. CDR3 DNA: TGTGCCAGCAGCCAAAGTGGACTAGCGGGCTCCTACAATGAGCAGTTCTTC. Supplemented by reference TRBV16 and TRBJ2-1, the full variable domain reads GEEVAQTPKHLVRGEGQKAKLYCAPIKGHSYVFWYQQVLKNEFKFLISFQNENVFDETGMPKERFSAKCLPNSPCSLEIQATKLEDSAVYFCASSQSGLAGSYNEQFFGPGTRLTVL.

The chain couples TRBV6-5 to TRBJ2-2; 9 bases are a match to TRBD1. The CDR3 extends over 15 amino acids. Germline lookup yields CDR1 MNHEY and CDR2 SVGAGI. V lost 5 bases to trimming and J lost 5 bases; unmatched junction nucleotides: 6. CDR3 nucleotides: TGTGCCAGCAGTAGGGCTGGACAGGGGACCGGGGAGCTGTTTTTT. This translates into CASSRAGQGTGELFF.

CDR3 sequence reads: CASSSGTNPYEQYF. The CDR3 DNA sequence: TGTGCCAGCTCATCCGGGACGAACCCCTACGAGCAGTACTTC. The V call is TRBV18, the J call TRBJ2-7; D possibly matches TRBD1 or TRBD2 (5 bases each). This CDR3 region has 14 residues. Germline CDR1 is KGHSH and CDR2 is LQKENI. Trimming took off 5 bases at V and 2 bases at J, with 13 bases between the two ends.

The gene calls are TRBV20-1 and TRBJ2-3; 7 bases match TRBD2. V gave up 2 bases and J gave up 0 bases; unmatched junction bases: 5. The CDR3 is 15 residues long. Germline CDR1 and CDR2: DFQATT and SNEGSKA (reference sequence). As DNA, the CDR3 is TGCAGTGCTAGAATGGGGACTACAAGCACAGATACGCAGTATTTT. Its protein is CSARMGTTSTDTQYF.

This rearrangement joins TRBV27 to TRBJ1-4, with 7 bases that match TRBD1. This CDR3 spans 15 amino acids. Germline lookup yields CDR1 MNHEY and CDR2 SMNVEV (reference sequence). V trimming: 6 bases; J trimming: 2 bases; junction bases outside the gene matches: 6. CDR3 sequence (DNA): TGTGCCAGCAGGTGCCGACAGGGCACTAATGAAAAACTGTTTTTT. It codes for CASRCRQGTNEKLFF.

The chain carries TRBV27 and TRBJ2-7; no definite D call. Germline CDR1 and CDR2: MNHEY and SMNVEV (reference sequence). V lost 5 bases, J lost 3 bases, and 14 bases lay in between. The CDR3 is 14 residues long. CDR3 sequence reads: CASSTLGPLYEQYF. The CDR3 DNA sequence: TGTGCCAGCAGTACCCTCGGTCCCCTCTACGAGCAGTACTTC.

The rearrangement joins TRBV5-6 to TRBJ1-5, with a tentative D call TRBD1 (5 bases). In germline, CDR1 is SGHDT, CDR2 YYEEEE. Trimming left V 4 bases short and J 6 bases short, with 14 bases between. The CDR3 runs to 14 residues. Here the CDR3 DNA reads TGTGCCAGCAGCCCCGAAGGGGCGAGTCAGCCCCAGCATTTT. The encoded protein is CASSPEGASQPQHF.

V and J are TRBV20-1 and TRBJ1-2; D is ambiguous. The CDR3 is 13 amino acids. Per the germline V gene, CDR1 is DFQATT and CDR2 is SNEGSKA (reference sequence). V was pared by 6 bases and J by 0 bases, with 11 bases between. The CDR3 protein is CSAPQLSNYGYTF. In nucleotides, the CDR3 is TGCAGTGCCCCACAGTTATCTAACTATGGCTACACCTTC.

CDR3 DNA sequence: TGTGCCAGCAGTTCCCGGACACCCCCGGGCACTGAAGCTTTCTTT. Its protein is CASSSRTPPGTEAFF. V usage is TRBV27 and J usage is TRBJ1-1; D might be TRBD1 (5 bases). Trimming removed 4 bases from V and 4 bases from J, with 16 bases in between. The CDR3 has 15 residues. The germline V gene encodes CDR1 MNHEY and CDR2 SMNVEV (reference sequence).

The V and J genes are TRBV18 and TRBJ2-5; 7 bases map to TRBD1. Trimming at V came to 6 bases and at J to 4 bases, leaving 11 bases not matched to a gene. CDR1 is KGHSH, CDR2 LQKENI, per germline. This CDR3 comprises 15 residues. CDR3: CASSPTGTEGETQYF. The CDR3 coding sequence is TGTGCCAGCTCTCCTACCGGGACAGAGGGAGAGACCCAGTACTTC.

The chain employs TRBV20-1 and TRBJ1-6, with D perhaps matching TRBD1 (5 bases). V gave up 1 base and J gave up 7 bases, with 11 bases separating them. Germline V CDR1 and CDR2: DFQATT, SNEGSKA (reference sequence). CDR3 length equals 14 residues. The CDR3 is CSARGGAWNSPLHF. Written as DNA, the CDR3 is TGCAGTGCTAGAGGCGGGGCTTGGAATTCACCCCTCCACTTT.

The chain recombines TRBV10-3 with TRBJ2-2; TRBD1 matches 7 bases. The CDR3 is 13 amino acids. V shed 7 bases and J 6 bases; nucleotides not matched to a gene: 5. CDR1 is ENHRY and CDR2 is SYGVKD in the germline V gene. DNA of the CDR3: TGTGCCATCACGGCCGGACAGGCCGGGGAGCTGTTTTTT. Its translation: CAITAGQAGELFF.

This clonotype was found many times. The chain uses TRBV2 and TRBJ2-7, with no clear D. The V end was cut by 6 bases, the J end by 0 bases, with 6 bases between. Germline loops: CDR1 SNHLY, CDR2 FYNNEI. The CDR3 sequence is 12 residues long. The CDR3 bases are TGTGCCAGCAGGGCAAGCTCCTACGAGCAGTACTTC. Amino acids: CASRASSYEQYF.

With respect to this clonotype: A junction end diverges from the germline sequence, so it may reflect a read error. This chain links TRBV29-1 with TRBJ2-7; D gene uncertain. The CDR3 runs 18 residues. Germline V gene data show CDR1 as SQVTM and CDR2 as ANQGSEA. The CDR3 DNA sequence: TGCAGCGTTGAAGCGGCTTCCGCTCGCAATACGAGCTCCTACGGGCAGTACTTC. It encodes CSVEAASARNTSSYGQYF.

This sequence joins TRBV25-1 and TRBJ2-5; 10 nucleotides align to TRBD2. The V and J ends lost 6 bases and 1 base, in that order; junction bases with no gene match: 8. CDR1 MGHDK and CDR2 SYGVNS come from the germline V gene. This CDR3 is built from 16 residues. The CDR3 DNA reads as TGTGCCAGCAGCGCGGGGGGACTAGCGATCCAAGAGACCCAGTACTTC. Encoded protein: CASSAGGLAIQETQYF.

This clonotype was seen a few times. The chain couples TRBV2 to TRBJ2-7; D could derive from TRBD1 or TRBD2 (6 bases each). Deletions cut 4 bases from V and 2 bases from J, with 9 bases between. CDR1 is SNHLY, CDR2 FYNNEI, per germline. The CDR3 contains 13 residues. The CDR3 nucleotides read TGTGCCAGCAGTGGGCGGGACACCTACGAGCAGTACTTC. Residues: CASSGRDTYEQYF.

In this sample, this clonotype turned up many times. The V gene is TRBV7-2, the J gene TRBJ2-3; D gene uncertain. V shed 5 bases and J shed 1 base, with 10 bases lying between them. Germline assignment: CDR1 SGHTA and CDR2 FQGNSA. The CDR3 runs to 14 residues. CDR3 sequence: CASSPSSGTDTQYF. The CDR3 nucleotides read TGTGCCAGCAGCCCTTCTTCAGGCACAGATACGCAGTATTTT.

The V call is TRBV20-1, the J call TRBJ2-7; TRBD1 aligns across 7 bases. V was pared by 1 base and J by 3 bases, with 6 bases of the junction left unmatched. The germline V gene encodes CDR1 DFQATT and CDR2 SNEGSKA (reference sequence). The CDR3 spans 14 residues. The CDR3 nucleotides are TGCAGTGCTAGAGTTCCAGGGGGTTTCTACGAGCAGTACTTC. Its protein is CSARVPGGFYEQYF.

The chain carries TRBV6-2 or TRBV6-3 and TRBJ2-5, with 9 bases aligning to TRBD2. The V segment lost 6 bases and the J segment 1 base; nucleotides outside the gene matches: 12. CDR3 length: 17 residues. Germline V gene sequence: CDR1 MNHEY, CDR2 SVGEGT. CDR3 sequence (DNA): TGTGCCAGCAGAAACGACAGCGGGGGGATCTTCCAAGAGACCCAGTACTTC. Residues: CASRNDSGGIFQETQYF.

The V gene is TRBV6-6, the J gene TRBJ2-3, with 9 bases identical to TRBD2. Per the germline V gene, CDR1 is MNHNY and CDR2 is SVGAGI (reference sequence). There are 16 residues in the CDR3. Trimming took 1 base from V and 4 from J; bases not matched to a gene: 6. The CDR3: CASSYFPSGTPDTQYF. As DNA, the CDR3 is TGTGCCAGCAGTTACTTCCCTAGCGGGACCCCAGATACGCAGTATTTT.

This clonotype has a handful of counts. The chain links TRBV28 to TRBJ2-7, with 10 bases aligning to TRBD1. CDR1 is MDHEN, CDR2 SYDVKM, per germline. The CDR3 has 15 amino acids. Trimming took 2 bases from V and 3 from J; bases not matched to a gene: 4. CDR3 amino acids: CASSLTGQGLYEQYF. DNA for the CDR3: TGTGCCAGCAGTTTAACGGGACAGGGGCTCTACGAGCAGTACTTC. Full variable domain (rest looked up from reference TRBV28 and TRBJ2-7): DVKVTQSSRYLVKRTGEKVFLECVQDMDHENMFWYRQDPGLGLRLIYFSYDVKMKEKGDIPEGYSVSREKKERFSLILESASTNQTSMYLCASSLTGQGLYEQYFGPGTRLTVT.

The chain uses TRBV7-3 and TRBJ2-1; 7 nucleotides align to TRBD1. The CDR3 is made up of 13 amino acids. V gave up 5 bases and J gave up 8 bases; unmatched junction bases: 6. CDR1 and CDR2 (germline): SGHTA, FQGTGA. Here the CDR3 reads CASSTNRGDEQFF. In nucleotides, the CDR3 is TGTGCCAGCAGCACCAACAGGGGCGATGAGCAGTTCTTC.

This clonotype appeared a single time. The genes are TRBV20-1 and TRBJ2-5, with TRBD2 matching over 16 bases. This CDR3 is 17 amino acids long. The germline CDR1 and CDR2 sequences are DFQATT and SNEGSKA (reference sequence). Unmatched junction bases numbered 8, after V lost 6 bases and J lost 1 base. CDR3 region: CSATGTSGGASQETQYF. The CDR3 nucleotides are TGCAGTGCAACCGGGACTAGCGGGGGGGCTTCCCAAGAGACCCAGTACTTC.